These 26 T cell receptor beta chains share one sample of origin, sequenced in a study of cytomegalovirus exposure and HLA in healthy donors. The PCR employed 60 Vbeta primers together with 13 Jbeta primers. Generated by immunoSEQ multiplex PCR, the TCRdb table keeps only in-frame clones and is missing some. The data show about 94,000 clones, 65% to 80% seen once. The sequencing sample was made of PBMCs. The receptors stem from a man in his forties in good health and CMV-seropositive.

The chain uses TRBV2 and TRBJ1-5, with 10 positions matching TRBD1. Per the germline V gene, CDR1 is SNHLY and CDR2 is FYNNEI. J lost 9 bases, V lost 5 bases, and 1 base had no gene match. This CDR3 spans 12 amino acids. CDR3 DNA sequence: TGTGCCAGCAGTAGGACAGGGGGGCCCCAGCATTTT. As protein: CASSRTGGPQHF.

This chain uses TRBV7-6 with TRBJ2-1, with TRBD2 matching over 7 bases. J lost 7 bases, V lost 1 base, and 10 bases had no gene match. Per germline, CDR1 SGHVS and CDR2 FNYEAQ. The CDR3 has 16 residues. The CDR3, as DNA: TGTGCCAGCAGCTTAGTGGGCGGGAGAGGGATTAATGAGCAGTTCTTC. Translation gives CASSLVGGRGINEQFF.

This chain's CDR3 is CASSELTTGELFF. The CDR3 bases are TGTGCCAGCAGCGAACTGACTACCGGGGAGCTGTTTTTT. The genes are TRBV9 and TRBJ2-2; D is unclear. Germline CDR1 is SGDLS and CDR2 is YYNGEE. Trimming shortened V by 3 bases and J by 5 bases, and 8 bases separated the two germline ends. The CDR3 has 13 amino acids.

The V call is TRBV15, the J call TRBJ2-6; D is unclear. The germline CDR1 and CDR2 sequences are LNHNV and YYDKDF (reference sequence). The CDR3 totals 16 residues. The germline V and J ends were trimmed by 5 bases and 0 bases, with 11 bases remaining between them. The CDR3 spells CATSRLIRSGANVLTF. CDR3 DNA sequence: TGTGCCACCAGCCGTCTTATCCGCTCTGGGGCCAACGTCCTGACTTTC.

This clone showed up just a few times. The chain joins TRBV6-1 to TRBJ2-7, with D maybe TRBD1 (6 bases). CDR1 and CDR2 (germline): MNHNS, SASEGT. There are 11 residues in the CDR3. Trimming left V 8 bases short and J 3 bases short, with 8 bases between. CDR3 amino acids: CASQGGYEQYF. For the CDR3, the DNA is TGTGCCAGCCAAGGGGGCTACGAGCAGTACTTC.

CDR3: CASSQVQGNSYEQYF. In DNA form, the CDR3 reads TGCGCCAGCAGCCAAGTGCAGGGAAACTCCTACGAGCAGTACTTC. This chain links TRBV4-1 with TRBJ2-7; D possibly corresponds to TRBD1 (5 bases). V was trimmed by 1 base and J by 0 bases, leaving 10 bases between them. Germline V lookup: CDR1 MGHRA, CDR2 YSYEKL. CDR3 size: 15 residues.

This CDR3 reads CASSQDLGGGRETQYF. CDR3 sequence (DNA): TGCGCCAGCAGCCAAGATCTCGGGGGGGGCCGTGAGACCCAGTACTTC. The chain is built from TRBV4-1 and TRBJ2-5; 8 positions match TRBD2. V trimming: 0 bases; J trimming: 5 bases; junction bases outside the gene matches: 8. The germline CDR1 and CDR2 sequences are MGHRA and YSYEKL. The CDR3 covers 16 residues.

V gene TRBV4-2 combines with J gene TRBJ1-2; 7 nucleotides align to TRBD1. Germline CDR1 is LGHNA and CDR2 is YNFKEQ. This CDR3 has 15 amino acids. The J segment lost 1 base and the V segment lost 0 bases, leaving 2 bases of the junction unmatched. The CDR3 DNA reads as TGTGCCAGCAGCCAAGACCGGGACAGTAACTATGGCTACACCTTC. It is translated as CASSQDRDSNYGYTF.

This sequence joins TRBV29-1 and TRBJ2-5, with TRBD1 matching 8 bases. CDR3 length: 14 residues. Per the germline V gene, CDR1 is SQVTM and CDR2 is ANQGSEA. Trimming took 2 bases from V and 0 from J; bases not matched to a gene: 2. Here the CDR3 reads CSVEPGGDQETQYF. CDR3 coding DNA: TGCAGCGTTGAACCAGGGGGCGACCAAGAGACCCAGTACTTC.

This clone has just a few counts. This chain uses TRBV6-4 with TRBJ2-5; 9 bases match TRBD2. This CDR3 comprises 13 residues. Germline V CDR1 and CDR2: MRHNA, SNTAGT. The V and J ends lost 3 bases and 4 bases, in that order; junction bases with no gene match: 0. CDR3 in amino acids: CASSERGGETQYF. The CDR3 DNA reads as TGTGCCAGCAGTGAGCGGGGGGGAGAGACCCAGTACTTC.

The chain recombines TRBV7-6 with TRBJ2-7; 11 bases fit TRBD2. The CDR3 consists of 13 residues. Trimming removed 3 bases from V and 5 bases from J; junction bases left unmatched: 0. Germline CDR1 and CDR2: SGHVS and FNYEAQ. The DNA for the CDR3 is TGTGCCAGCAGCTTTAGCGGGGGGGACGAGCAGTACTTC. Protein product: CASSFSGGDEQYF.

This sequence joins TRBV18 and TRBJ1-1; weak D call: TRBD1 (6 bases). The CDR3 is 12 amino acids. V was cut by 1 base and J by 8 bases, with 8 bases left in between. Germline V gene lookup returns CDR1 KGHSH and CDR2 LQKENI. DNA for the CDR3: TGTGCCAGCTCACCACTACAGGGCGAAGCTTTCTTT. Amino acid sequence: CASSPLQGEAFF.

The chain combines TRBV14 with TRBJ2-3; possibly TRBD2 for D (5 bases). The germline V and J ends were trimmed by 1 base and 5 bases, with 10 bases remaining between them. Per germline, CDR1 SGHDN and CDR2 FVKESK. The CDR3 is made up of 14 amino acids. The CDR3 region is CASSQGLEEDTQYF. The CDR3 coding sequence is TGTGCCAGCAGCCAAGGTCTGGAGGAAGATACGCAGTATTTT.

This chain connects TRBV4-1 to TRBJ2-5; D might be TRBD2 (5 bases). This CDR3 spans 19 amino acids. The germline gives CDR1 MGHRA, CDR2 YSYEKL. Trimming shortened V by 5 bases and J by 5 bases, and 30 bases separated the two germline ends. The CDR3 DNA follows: TGCGCCAGCAGCGGCCATATGAAGGCGGGTCCCACCCCTGCCGAGACCCAGTACTTC. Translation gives CASSGHMKAGPTPAETQYF.

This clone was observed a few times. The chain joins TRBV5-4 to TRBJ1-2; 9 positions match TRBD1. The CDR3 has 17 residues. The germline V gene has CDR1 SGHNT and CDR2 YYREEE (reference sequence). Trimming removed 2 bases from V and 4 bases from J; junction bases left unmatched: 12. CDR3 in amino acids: CASSFEQGAVSGYGYTF. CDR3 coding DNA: TGTGCCAGCAGCTTCGAACAGGGGGCAGTTTCTGGCTATGGCTACACCTTC.

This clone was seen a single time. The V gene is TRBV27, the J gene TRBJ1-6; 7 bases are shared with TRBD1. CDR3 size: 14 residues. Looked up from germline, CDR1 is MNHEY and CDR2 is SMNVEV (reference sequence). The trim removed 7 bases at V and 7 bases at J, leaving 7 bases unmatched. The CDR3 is CASTPSGGNSPLHF. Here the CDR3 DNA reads TGTGCCAGCACTCCTTCAGGGGGGAATTCACCCCTCCACTTT.

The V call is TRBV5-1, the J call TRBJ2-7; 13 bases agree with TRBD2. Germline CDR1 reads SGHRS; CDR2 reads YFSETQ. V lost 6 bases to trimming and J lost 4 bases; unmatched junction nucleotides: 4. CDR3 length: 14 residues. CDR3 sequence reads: CASKGTSGAYEQYF. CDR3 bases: TGCGCCAGCAAAGGGACTAGCGGGGCGTACGAGCAGTACTTC.

The CDR3 DNA sequence: TGCAGCGTTGGGATACGCCTACAGGGGAAAGGTGCGAATGGCTACACCTTC. Encoded protein: CSVGIRLQGKGANGYTF. V gene TRBV29-1 combines with J gene TRBJ1-2, with 7 nucleotides matching TRBD1. CDR1 is SQVTM and CDR2 is ANQGSEA in the germline V gene. CDR3 length: 17 residues. V was clipped by 4 bases and J by 6 bases; unmatched bases: 20.

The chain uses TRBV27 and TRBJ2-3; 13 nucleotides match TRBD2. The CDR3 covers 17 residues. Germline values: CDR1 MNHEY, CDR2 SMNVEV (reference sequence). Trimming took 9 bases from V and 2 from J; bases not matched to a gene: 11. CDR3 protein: CASTGTSGKSITDTQYF. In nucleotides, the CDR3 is TGTGCCAGTACCGGGACTAGCGGGAAATCTATCACAGATACGCAGTATTTT.

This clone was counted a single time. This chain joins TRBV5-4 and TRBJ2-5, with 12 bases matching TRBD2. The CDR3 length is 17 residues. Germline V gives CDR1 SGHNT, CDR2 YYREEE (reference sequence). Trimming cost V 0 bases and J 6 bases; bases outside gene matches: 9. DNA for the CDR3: TGTGCCAGCAGCTTGGAGCTAGCGGGAGGGCCCGTGAAGACCCAGTACTTC. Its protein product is CASSLELAGGPVKTQYF.

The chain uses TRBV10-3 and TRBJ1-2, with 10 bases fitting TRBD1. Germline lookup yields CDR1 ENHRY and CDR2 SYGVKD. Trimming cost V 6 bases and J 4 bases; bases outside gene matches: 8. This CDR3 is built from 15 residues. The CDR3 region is CAIRGQGLSGYGYTF. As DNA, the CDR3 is TGTGCCATCAGGGGACAGGGGTTATCCGGCTATGGCTACACCTTC.

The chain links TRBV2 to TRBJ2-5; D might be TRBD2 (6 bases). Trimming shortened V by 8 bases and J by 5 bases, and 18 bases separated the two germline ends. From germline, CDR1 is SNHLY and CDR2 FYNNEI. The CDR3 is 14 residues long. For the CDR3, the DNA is TGTGCCAGCCGGAGTGGGGGGATTTGGGAGACCCAGTACTTC. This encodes CASRSGGIWETQYF.

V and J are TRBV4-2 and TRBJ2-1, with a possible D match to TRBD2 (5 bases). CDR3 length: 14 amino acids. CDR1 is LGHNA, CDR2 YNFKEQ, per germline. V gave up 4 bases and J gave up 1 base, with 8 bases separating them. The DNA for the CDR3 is TGTGCCAGCAGCCCAACTAGTTCCTACAATGAGCAGTTCTTC. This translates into CASSPTSSYNEQFF.

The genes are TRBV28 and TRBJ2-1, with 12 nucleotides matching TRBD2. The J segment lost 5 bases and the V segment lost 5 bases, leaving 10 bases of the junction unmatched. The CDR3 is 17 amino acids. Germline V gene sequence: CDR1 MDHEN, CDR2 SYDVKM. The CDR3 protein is CASSPPLAGGPDNEQFF. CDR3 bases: TGTGCCAGCAGTCCCCCTCTAGCGGGAGGGCCGGACAATGAGCAGTTCTTC.

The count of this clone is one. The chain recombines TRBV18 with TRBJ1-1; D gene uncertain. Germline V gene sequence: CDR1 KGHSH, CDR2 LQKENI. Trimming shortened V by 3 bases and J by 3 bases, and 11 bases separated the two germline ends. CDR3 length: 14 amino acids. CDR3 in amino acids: CASSPGRADTEAFF. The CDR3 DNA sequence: TGTGCCAGCTCACCGGGGAGGGCGGACACTGAAGCTTTCTTT.

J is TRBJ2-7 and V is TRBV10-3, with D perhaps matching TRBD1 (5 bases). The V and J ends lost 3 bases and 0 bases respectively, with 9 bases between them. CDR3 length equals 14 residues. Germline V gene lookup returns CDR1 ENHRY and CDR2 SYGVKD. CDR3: CAISDRASSYEQYF. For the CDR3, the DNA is TGTGCCATCAGTGACAGGGCTAGCTCCTACGAGCAGTACTTC.